This passage covers 20 T cell receptor beta chains from one sample sequenced in a study of blood T cells in healthy people across ages. The use of a sample-barcoded 5' primer and a J-beta primer mix characterized a second PCR of 7 to 11 cycles. TCRdb re-analysed the 5' RACE reads in MiXCR, keeping a single row per CDR3 protein. The sample contains 980,000 or so distinct CDR3 sequences, about 44% of which appear only once. Sequencing was carried out using blood. The receptors come from a man aged 30 to 45 in good health.

This clonotype occurred a few times. The gene calls are TRBV20-1 and TRBJ1-4; possibly TRBD1 for D (5 bases). Trimming removed 5 bases from V and 4 bases from J, with 17 bases in between. Germline V gene data show CDR1 as DFQATT and CDR2 as SNEGSKA (reference sequence). The CDR3 consists of 15 residues. The DNA for the CDR3 is TGCAGTGCTGGGACTCCCCTACTGGGTAATGAAAAACTGTTTTTT. It codes for CSAGTPLLGNEKLFF.

This clonotype has only a few counts. This chain joins TRBV27 and TRBJ1-1, with D uncertain. The germline CDR1 and CDR2 sequences are MNHEY and SMNVEV (reference sequence). The CDR3 spans 14 residues. Deletions cut 5 bases from V and 0 bases from J, with 10 bases between. CDR3 bases: TGTGCCAGCAGTCCCCGTTTCGTGAACACTGAAGCTTTCTTT. This sequence encodes CASSPRFVNTEAFF.

The chain carries TRBV27 and TRBJ1-2; 8 nucleotides agree with TRBD1. CDR3 length: 15 residues. Germline lookup yields CDR1 MNHEY and CDR2 SMNVEV (reference sequence). Trimming took 0 bases from V and 7 from J; bases not matched to a gene: 7. The DNA for the CDR3 is TGTGCCAGCAGTTTATCCCCAGGGGGCATGAGTGGCTACACCTTC. This translates into CASSLSPGGMSGYTF.

The V gene is TRBV7-2, the J gene TRBJ2-3; D unresolved. The V end lost 3 bases, the J end lost 4 bases, and 17 bases lay between the germline ends. Per germline, CDR1 SGHTA and CDR2 FQGNSA. The CDR3 sequence is 16 residues long. CDR3 region: CASSFPEGLRADTQYF. The CDR3 nucleotides are TGTGCCAGCAGCTTCCCCGAAGGCCTCCGGGCAGATACGCAGTATTTT.

This clonotype showed up just a few times. The chain has TRBV27 and TRBJ1-5; D may be TRBD1 (6 bases). This CDR3 is built from 13 residues. Per the germline V gene, CDR1 is MNHEY and CDR2 is SMNVEV (reference sequence). V was pared by 5 bases and J by 5 bases, with 10 bases between. Written as DNA, the CDR3 is TGTGCCAGCAGTACAGGGAAACATCAGCCCCAGCATTTT. This gives the protein CASSTGKHQPQHF.

The V call is TRBV20-1, the J call TRBJ2-7; D might be TRBD1 (7 bases). The CDR3 contains 15 residues. Between the trimmed V and J ends, which lost 1 base and 1 base, there was a span of 14 bases. Germline loops: CDR1 DFQATT, CDR2 SNEGSKA (reference sequence). The CDR3 here is CSARALTGTSYEQYF. CDR3 coding DNA: TGCAGTGCTAGAGCCCTGACAGGGACTTCCTACGAGCAGTACTTC.

This rearrangement joins TRBV21-1 to TRBJ2-7; no DNA check was done on the table's D call, TRBD1. TRBV21-1 has pseudogene status. The CDR3 is made up of 16 amino acids. The CDR3 nucleotides are TGTGCCAGCAGCAGGGGGACAGAAAGTAGCTCCTACGAGCAGTACTTC. Amino acids: CASSRGTESSSYEQYF.

This clonotype was recorded many times. The genes are TRBV7-9 and TRBJ2-7; tentative D call: TRBD2 (6 bases). V was trimmed by 6 bases and J by 0 bases, leaving 15 bases between them. Germline CDR1 is SEHNR and CDR2 is FQNEAQ (reference sequence). The CDR3 is 15 residues long. The CDR3 nucleotides are TGTGCCAGCAGGGAGGGCGCGGGAAGCTCCTACGAGCAGTACTTC. Translating it yields CASREGAGSSYEQYF.

This chain connects TRBV28 to TRBJ2-3; weak D call: TRBD1 (5 bases). The CDR3 contains 15 residues. V was cut by 5 bases and J by 1 base, with 13 bases left in between. CDR1 and CDR2 from the germline V gene are MDHEN and SYDVKM. Written as DNA, the CDR3 is TGTGCCAGCAGTCCTACAATGGGGCGCACAGATACGCAGTATTTT. Translated: CASSPTMGRTDTQYF.

This chain joins TRBV29-1 and TRBJ1-2; unclear D gene. There are 11 residues in the CDR3. Germline CDR1 and CDR2: SQVTM and ANQGSEA. V gave up 7 bases and J gave up 2 bases, with 8 bases separating them. The CDR3 bases are TGCAGCGGAGAGATCAACTATGGCTACACCTTC. Translation gives CSGEINYGYTF.

In this sample, this clonotype turned up once. V is TRBV5-1 and J is TRBJ1-4; D may be TRBD1 (6 bases). CDR1 and CDR2 from the germline V gene are SGHRS and YFSETQ. The CDR3 spans 15 residues. Trimming removed 4 bases from V and 8 bases from J, with 18 bases in between. CDR3 in DNA: TGCGCCAGCAGCAAAACGGACAGCAGGAGGGAAAAACTGTTTTTT. It is translated as CASSKTDSRREKLFF.

V is TRBV27 and J is TRBJ2-1; tentative D call: TRBD1 (6 bases). CDR1 and CDR2 from the germline V gene are MNHEY and SMNVEV (reference sequence). The CDR3 is made up of 16 amino acids. V was clipped by 3 bases and J by 6 bases, with 18 bases between them. The CDR3 coding sequence is TGTGCCAGCAGTTTCCAAAGGACAGTAGTCCTCAATGAGCAGTTCTTC. It specifies CASSFQRTVVLNEQFF.

This clonotype has a handful of counts. V and J are TRBV29-1 and TRBJ2-1; D is possibly TRBD1 (6 bases). The germline gives CDR1 SQVTM, CDR2 ANQGSEA. V was trimmed by 5 bases and J by 4 bases, leaving 12 bases between them. The CDR3 sequence is 13 residues long. This CDR3 reads CSVLAGDYNEQFF. CDR3 bases: TGCAGCGTTCTAGCAGGGGATTACAATGAGCAGTTCTTC.

This sequence joins TRBV12-3 or TRBV12-4 and TRBJ2-3; D gene uncertain. V lost 5 bases to trimming and J lost 4 bases, with 10 bases between them. This CDR3 spans 13 amino acids. This CDR3 reads CASSGRLSDTQYF. The CDR3 DNA sequence: TGTGCCAGCAGTGGGCGACTTTCAGATACGCAGTATTTT.

The J gene is TRBJ2-5, the V gene TRBV11-2; 13 bases map to TRBD2. V shed 7 bases, J shed 1 base, and the junction held 3 bases outside the gene matches. CDR3 length equals 15 residues. Looked up from germline, CDR1 is SGHAT and CDR2 is FQNNGV. The CDR3 region has the DNA TGTGCCAGCACCACTAGCGGGGGGGTCCAAGAGACCCAGTACTTC. Its protein product is CASTTSGGVQETQYF.

This chain connects TRBV3-1 to TRBJ2-3, with TRBD2 matching over 14 bases. Unmatched junction bases numbered 11, after V lost 3 bases and J lost 6 bases. The CDR3 runs 18 residues. Germline CDR1 LGHDT, CDR2 YNNKEL (reference sequence). CDR3 bases: TGTGCCAGCAGCCATCACCTTAGACTAGCGGGGGGGCGTGATACGCAGTATTTT. Protein product: CASSHHLRLAGGRDTQYF.

This clonotype was found a few times. V usage is TRBV7-6 and J usage is TRBJ2-7; 9 bases map to TRBD1. V shed 6 bases, J shed 4 bases, and the junction held 10 bases outside the gene matches. In germline, CDR1 is SGHVS, CDR2 FNYEAQ. The CDR3 length is 15 residues. CDR3 sequence: CASSPTGQGLYEQYF. DNA for the CDR3: TGTGCCAGCAGTCCAACGGGACAGGGTTTGTACGAGCAGTACTTC.

This clonotype was detected only a few times. This chain uses TRBV10-3 with TRBJ2-3, with D perhaps matching TRBD1 (5 bases). This CDR3 is built from 12 residues. From germline, CDR1 is ENHRY and CDR2 SYGVKD. V was trimmed by 11 bases and J by 3 bases, leaving 12 bases between them. CDR3 sequence reads: CAAQAGTDTQYF. The DNA for the CDR3 is TGTGCCGCCCAAGCAGGGACAGATACGCAGTATTTT.

The genes are TRBV29-1 and TRBJ2-3; TRBD1 matches 8 bases. This CDR3 spans 15 amino acids. Germline lookup yields CDR1 SQVTM and CDR2 ANQGSEA. V lost 0 bases to trimming and J lost 2 bases; unmatched junction nucleotides: 4. In DNA, the CDR3 is TGCAGCGTTGAAGAGGGGGACAGGTTCACAGATACGCAGTATTTT. Amino acid sequence: CSVEEGDRFTDTQYF.

The J gene is TRBJ2-2, the V gene TRBV5-1, with D hard to call. Trimming took off 4 bases at V and 5 bases at J, with 12 bases between the two ends. The CDR3 loop spans 14 amino acids. The germline V gene has CDR1 SGHRS and CDR2 YFSETQ. This CDR3 reads CASSHELRTGELFF. In DNA, the CDR3 is TGCGCCAGCAGCCACGAGTTGAGGACCGGGGAGCTGTTTTTT.